Shown below are 18 T cell receptor beta chains from a single sample sequenced in a study of human T cells and chemical hapten exposure (dated by TCRdb to the early 2020s). The treatment or condition label corresponds to: therapeutic diphenylcyclopropenone sensitization with weekly scalp DPC. During library preparation, unique molecular identifiers were attached to individual cDNA molecules so that TCRs could be counted in a quantitative, reproducible way. TCRdb reworked the public reads: Q25 trimming with fastp, MiXCR clone assembly, productive beta chains retained. Merged by CDR3 protein, the rows form single entries marked with the most common genes and DNA. This sample comprises 3,800 or so distinct CDR3 sequences, more than 40% of them detected only once. The ten top clones hold approximately 6.3% of the sample. The sample in question was whole blood, obtained before DPC sensitization or 2, 6, or about 24 weeks after (not recorded which). The receptors were gathered from an adult with alopecia areata. Some clones in this sample may be carry-over from other donors' samples. This table probably holds off-target reads from a library built for another chain.

CDR3 residues: CASSELEGETQYF. The CDR3 DNA follows: TGCGCCAGCAGTGAGTTGGAGGGGGAGACCCAGTACTTC. The chain recombines TRBV10-2 with TRBJ2-5; D is possibly TRBD2 (6 bases). Germline V CDR1 and CDR2: WSHSY, SAAADI. CDR3 length: 13 amino acids. V lost 1 base and J 5 bases, leaving 8 bases between the germline ends.

The genes are TRBV5-1 and TRBJ1-2; TRBD1 matches at 8 bases. Per germline, CDR1 SGHRS and CDR2 YFSETQ. V was clipped by 3 bases and J by 6 bases; unmatched bases: 16. The CDR3 is 17 residues long. The CDR3 loop is CASSSYKGQGRMDGYTF. The CDR3 DNA follows: TGCGCCAGCAGCTCCTATAAAGGACAGGGAAGGATGGATGGCTACACCTTC.

This CDR3 reads CASRTDRVRETQYF. CDR3 bases: TGTGCCAGCAGAACGGACAGGGTCAGGGAGACCCAGTACTTC. The chain has TRBV12-3 or TRBV12-4 and TRBJ2-5, with 8 bases fitting TRBD1. The V segment lost 6 bases and the J segment 5 bases; nucleotides outside the gene matches: 8. CDR3 length equals 14 residues.

The V gene is TRBV5-1, the J gene TRBJ2-3, with TRBD2 identical over 7 bases. Germline V CDR1 and CDR2: SGHRS, YFSETQ. The CDR3 contains 15 residues. V dropped 0 bases and J dropped 3; count of bases not matched to a gene: 4. CDR3 nucleotides: TGCGCCAGCAGCTTGGCCGGGGGGATAACAGATACGCAGTATTTT. Translated, it gives CASSLAGGITDTQYF. Combining the CDR3 with reference TRBV5-1 and TRBJ2-3 gives the whole variable domain KAGVTQTPRYLIKTRGQQVTLSCSPISGHRSVSWYQQTPGQGLQFLFEYFSETQRNKGNFPGRFSGRQFSNSRSEMNVSTLELGDSALYLCASSLAGGITDTQYFGPGTRLTVL.

This clonotype has a handful of counts. The V gene is TRBV10-2, the J gene TRBJ1-1; 7 positions match TRBD1. This CDR3 spans 15 amino acids. Germline values: CDR1 WSHSY, CDR2 SAAADI. V gave up 7 bases and J gave up 5 bases; unmatched junction bases: 13. As DNA, the CDR3 is TGCGCCAGCAAGGGGAGAGGGGGCGCGAGGACTGAAGCTTTCTTT. Protein sequence: CASKGRGGARTEAFF.

The chain joins TRBV7-8 to TRBJ2-3; 12 bases align to TRBD2. V trimming: 4 bases; J trimming: 5 bases; junction bases outside the gene matches: 7. The CDR3 loop spans 16 amino acids. Germline V gene data show CDR1 as SGHVS and CDR2 as FQNEAQ. This CDR3 is CASSSRTSGAKDTQYF. The CDR3 coding sequence is TGTGCCAGCAGCTCTCGGACTAGCGGGGCCAAAGATACGCAGTATTTT.

Within the sample, this clonotype is large. CDR3 in DNA: TGTGCCAGCAGCCCGACAGCAAAAGAGACCCAGTACTTC. It translates to CASSPTAKETQYF. The V call is TRBV7-3, the J call TRBJ2-5; the D gene is possibly TRBD1 (5 bases). V was cut by 5 bases and J by 3 bases, with 10 bases left in between. This CDR3 has 13 amino acids. Germline loops: CDR1 SGHTA, CDR2 FQGTGA.

The chain joins TRBV19 to TRBJ1-5; D is perhaps TRBD1 (6 bases). With 7 bases removed from V and 7 bases from J, the gap between germline ends came to 20 bases. The CDR3 length is 15 residues. Germline loops: CDR1 LNHDA, CDR2 SQIVND (reference sequence). CDR3 coding DNA: TGTGCCAGTACCCCTATAGGGGGGGGAAGACAGCCCCAGCATTTT. Protein product: CASTPIGGGRQPQHF.

The chain uses TRBV28 and TRBJ2-7; D might be TRBD1 or TRBD2, each matching 5 bases. The germline CDR1 and CDR2 sequences are MDHEN and SYDVKM. The CDR3 runs to 13 residues. Deletions cut 6 bases from V and 0 bases from J, with 9 bases between. The CDR3 coding sequence is TGTGCCAGCAGGCCGGGGACCTCCTACGAGCAGTACTTC. Translation: CASRPGTSYEQYF.

There are a few counts of this clonotype. The V and J genes are TRBV5-4 and TRBJ2-1; 8 bases fit TRBD1. CDR1 and CDR2 from the germline V gene are SGHNT and YYREEE (reference sequence). The CDR3 consists of 16 residues. The V segment lost 5 bases and the J segment 1 base; nucleotides outside the gene matches: 8. DNA of the CDR3: TGTGCCAGCAGTCCGGCCCGGACAGGGTCCTACAATGAGCAGTTCTTC. It encodes CASSPARTGSYNEQFF.

This clonotype turned up a few times. The chain couples TRBV5-4 to TRBJ2-7; D remains ambiguous. The germline CDR1 and CDR2 sequences are SGHNT and YYREEE (reference sequence). The V and J ends lost 5 bases and 4 bases respectively, with 10 bases between them. The CDR3 extends over 12 amino acids. The CDR3 DNA sequence: TGTGCCAGCAGAGAGGACGCGTACGAGCAGTACTTC. Protein: CASREDAYEQYF.

This clonotype occurred a few times. J is TRBJ1-1 and V is TRBV29-1; 9 bases are a match to TRBD1. Unmatched junction bases numbered 2, after V lost 7 bases and J lost 5 bases. Germline V gene data show CDR1 as SQVTM and CDR2 as ANQGSEA. The CDR3 is made up of 11 amino acids. The CDR3 DNA reads as TGCAGCGGGGACAGGGAAACTGAAGCTTTCTTT. Translation gives CSGDRETEAFF.

By sample share, this clonotype is large. This chain uses TRBV30 with TRBJ2-7, with 7 bases that match TRBD1. Germline V gene sequence: CDR1 GTSNPN, CDR2 SVGIG (reference sequence). Trimming cost V 4 bases and J 2 bases; bases outside gene matches: 2. This CDR3 is 12 amino acids long. DNA of the CDR3: TGTGCCTGGATCCAGGGGGCCTACGAGCAGTACTTC. Residues: CAWIQGAYEQYF. Combining the CDR3 with reference TRBV30 and TRBJ2-7 gives the whole variable domain SQTIHQWPATLVQPVGSPLSLECTVEGTSNPNLYWYRQAAGRGLQLLFYSVGIGQISSEVPQNLSASRPQDRQFILSSKKLLLSDSGFYLCAWIQGAYEQYFGPGTRLTVT.

The CDR3 region is CASSWEGKTGETQYF. The DNA for the CDR3 is TGCGCCAGCAGTTGGGAAGGGAAGACGGGCGAGACCCAGTACTTC. V and J are TRBV5-1 and TRBJ2-5; D uncertain. This CDR3 is 15 amino acids long. Germline V gene lookup returns CDR1 SGHRS and CDR2 YFSETQ. V gave up 5 bases and J gave up 5 bases, with 19 bases separating them.

The chain recombines TRBV2 with TRBJ2-4, with TRBD1 matching over 10 bases. Trimming took 4 bases from V and 3 from J; bases not matched to a gene: 0. The CDR3 covers 14 residues. Germline V gene lookup returns CDR1 SNHLY and CDR2 FYNNEI. CDR3 sequence (DNA): TGTGCCAGCAGTGGGACAGGGGGCAAAAACATTCAGTACTTC. It encodes CASSGTGGKNIQYF.

The chain has TRBV20-1 and TRBJ2-3; D ambiguous. CDR3 length equals 13 residues. Germline-derived CDR1 and CDR2 are DFQATT and SNEGSKA (reference sequence). Trimming cost V 5 bases and J 2 bases, with 11 bases left between them. The CDR3 region is CSAPTRVTDTQYF. The DNA for the CDR3 is TGCAGTGCTCCTACAAGAGTCACAGATACGCAGTATTTT.

The chain combines TRBV7-6 with TRBJ2-1; unclear D gene. The CDR3 loop spans 12 amino acids. The V gene lost 4 bases and the J gene lost 1 base, with 2 bases spanning the gap. Germline CDR1 is SGHVS and CDR2 is FNYEAQ. Here the CDR3 reads CASSYSYNEQFF. The CDR3 DNA follows: TGTGCCAGCAGCTATTCCTACAATGAGCAGTTCTTC. The full variable domain, rest sourced from reference TRBV7-6 and TRBJ2-1, is GAGVSQSPRYKVTKRGQDVALRCDPISGHVSLYWYRQALGQGPEFLTYFNYEAQQDKSGLPNDRFSAERPEGSISTLTIQRTEQRDSAMYRCASSYSYNEQFFGPGTRLTVL.

This clonotype was recorded a few times. The chain uses TRBV10-1 and TRBJ2-2; maybe TRBD2 (5 bases). CDR1 is WNHNN, CDR2 SYGVQD, per germline (reference sequence). The CDR3 is 13 residues long. V lost 6 bases to trimming and J lost 4 bases, with 9 bases between them. Here the CDR3 DNA reads TGCGCCAGCAGGGAGACTACCACCGGGGAGCTGTTTTTT. Amino acid sequence: CASRETTTGELFF.